One and the same sample provided the 15 T cell receptor beta chains below, sequenced in a study of T cells after yellow fever vaccination. TCRdb reanalysed the 5' RACE reads using MiXCR and keeps one entry per CDR3 protein. The repertoire holds under 500,000 distinct CDR3 sequences, with approximately 19% as singletons. Sequencing was performed on PBMCs, taken before the yellow fever booster vaccination. The source of these receptors is a man in his late teens or twenties who received the YFV17D yellow fever vaccine.

This clonotype was counted many times. This chain connects TRBV24-1 to TRBJ2-3, with D maybe TRBD1 (7 bases). Germline V gene lookup returns CDR1 KGHDR and CDR2 SFDVKD. V lost 4 bases, J lost 6 bases, and 25 bases lay in between. The CDR3 covers 18 residues. The chain's CDR3 is CATSDRGTDTQGADTQYF. The CDR3 DNA reads as TGTGCCACCAGTGACCGCGGGACAGACACCCAGGGAGCGGATACGCAGTATTTT.

This clonotype has more than one count but fewer than ten. The rearrangement joins TRBV6-6 to TRBJ1-5; D unresolved. CDR1 MNHNY and CDR2 SVGAGI come from the germline V gene (reference sequence). Trimming left V 2 bases short and J 4 bases short, with 6 bases between. The CDR3 has 13 amino acids. As DNA, the CDR3 is TGTGCCAGCAGTTACGTGGGAAATCAGCCCCAGCATTTT. Encoded protein: CASSYVGNQPQHF.

The table lists this clonotype with a few counts. The rearrangement uses TRBV6-2 or TRBV6-3 and TRBJ2-3; the D is unclear. V was shortened by 7 bases and J by 4 bases, with 9 bases between the two germline ends. CDR3 length equals 12 residues. Per the germline V gene, CDR1 is MNHEY and CDR2 is SVGEGT. CDR3 DNA: TGTGCCAGCACGGACGGCCCAGATACGCAGTATTTT. Its protein product is CASTDGPDTQYF.

For this clonotype: One end of the junction varies from germline; a read error may be responsible. The chain combines TRBV5-1 with TRBJ2-5, with D unclear. The CDR3 is made up of 14 amino acids. Germline V lookup: CDR1 SGHRS, CDR2 YFSETQ. CDR3 coding DNA: TGCGCCAGCAGCTTGAGAGGAGACCAAGGGACCCAGTACTTC. Protein sequence: CASSLRGDQGTQYF.

The rearrangement joins TRBV4-1 to TRBJ2-7; perhaps TRBD1 as D (5 bases). V gave up 4 bases and J gave up 4 bases, with 20 bases separating them. CDR1 and CDR2 (germline): MGHRA, YSYEKL. This CDR3 contains 16 residues. CDR3 coding DNA: TGCGCCAGCAGCCGGGGAAGAGTAGGATGGACATACGAGCAGTACTTC. Residues: CASSRGRVGWTYEQYF.

This clonotype was counted only a few times. J is TRBJ2-5 and V is TRBV10-3; D uncertain. Between the trimmed V and J ends, which lost 3 bases and 5 bases, there was a span of 4 bases. The CDR3 is 11 residues long. Germline loops: CDR1 ENHRY, CDR2 SYGVKD. CDR3 nucleotide sequence: TGTGCCATCAGTGATCTTGAGACCCAGTACTTC. This translates into CAISDLETQYF.

The chain uses TRBV20-1 and TRBJ2-3, with 8 bases lining up with TRBD1. This CDR3 comprises 17 residues. Germline CDR1 reads DFQATT; CDR2 reads SNEGSKA (reference sequence). The V segment lost 0 bases and the J segment 3 bases; nucleotides outside the gene matches: 11. The CDR3 region has the DNA TGCAGTGCTAGAGATCACCAGGGGGCGGGTTGGACAGATACGCAGTATTTT. Translating it yields CSARDHQGAGWTDTQYF.

This rearrangement joins TRBV6-5 to TRBJ2-7; 10 positions match TRBD2. Germline V gives CDR1 MNHEY, CDR2 SVGAGI. The CDR3 loop spans 16 amino acids. J lost 2 bases, V lost 1 base, and 5 bases had no gene match. CDR3 protein: CASSYFLAGDTYEQYF. The CDR3 DNA sequence: TGTGCCAGCAGTTACTTCCTAGCGGGGGATACCTACGAGCAGTACTTC.

This clonotype appeared a few times. V is TRBV20-1 and J is TRBJ1-1, with D perhaps matching TRBD1 (5 bases). Trimming took 3 bases from V and 0 from J, leaving 8 bases between them. The CDR3 totals 13 residues. CDR1 and CDR2 from the germline V gene are DFQATT and SNEGSKA (reference sequence). The CDR3 DNA follows: TGCAGTGCTAGGATGGGACTGAACACTGAAGCTTTCTTT. Translating gives CSARMGLNTEAFF.

This clonotype was found a few times. This chain connects TRBV10-3 to TRBJ1-2; 7 nucleotides line up with TRBD1. Germline loops: CDR1 ENHRY, CDR2 SYGVKD. This CDR3 has 14 residues. Losses at the gene ends were 5 bases for V and 7 bases for J; bases not matched to a gene: 10. The CDR3 sequence: CAISNEGQVAGYTF. The CDR3, as DNA: TGTGCCATCAGTAATGAAGGACAGGTTGCTGGCTACACCTTC.

This clonotype was seen only a few times. The genes are TRBV7-9 and TRBJ1-2; D ambiguous. The CDR3 consists of 13 residues. V dropped 5 bases and J dropped 4 bases, with 11 bases sitting between them. The germline V gene encodes CDR1 SEHNR and CDR2 FQNEAQ (reference sequence). CDR3 in DNA: TGTGCCAGCAGCGGGGATAAACTCTATGGCTACACCTTC. It codes for CASSGDKLYGYTF. The full variable domain, its missing parts supplied by reference TRBV7-9 and TRBJ1-2, is DTGVSQNPRHKITKRGQNVTFRCDPISEHNRLYWYRQTLGQGPEFLTYFQNEAQLEKSRLLSDRFSAERPKGSFSTLEIQRTEQGDSAMYLCASSGDKLYGYTFGSGTRLTVV.

This clonotype was detected ten times or more. The chain uses TRBV2 and TRBJ2-1; TRBD2 aligns across 14 bases. This CDR3 comprises 17 residues. Germline trimming cut 6 bases from V and 1 base from J; bases unmatched to any gene: 5. In germline, CDR1 is SNHLY, CDR2 FYNNEI. CDR3 in DNA: TGTGCCAGCAGGGGTGGGACTAGCGGGGGTTCCTACAATGAGCAGTTCTTC. Protein product: CASRGGTSGGSYNEQFF.

The chain has TRBV2 and TRBJ2-2; a weak D match, TRBD1 (5 bases). Trimming stripped 4 bases from V and 6 bases from J, with 12 bases between. The CDR3 is 14 amino acids. Germline values: CDR1 SNHLY, CDR2 FYNNEI. The CDR3 sequence is CASSVQGTPGELFF. In DNA form, the CDR3 reads TGTGCCAGCAGTGTTCAGGGAACCCCCGGGGAGCTGTTTTTT.

This clonotype was counted between two and nine times. The rearrangement joins TRBV6-5 to TRBJ1-5; TRBD1 is a possible D gene (5 bases). V gave up 2 bases and J gave up 7 bases, with 15 bases separating them. The CDR3 sequence is 15 residues long. Germline CDR1 reads MNHEY; CDR2 reads SVGAGI. The chain's CDR3 is CASSYTWGTGQPQHF. CDR3 bases: TGTGCCAGCAGTTACACCTGGGGGACGGGCCAGCCCCAGCATTTT.

The rearrangement joins TRBV9 to TRBJ2-2, with a tentative D call TRBD1 (5 bases). The CDR3 is 12 residues long. Germline CDR1 SGDLS, CDR2 YYNGEE. Trimming pared 4 bases from V and 7 bases from J, leaving 8 bases between. CDR3 sequence: CASSQGVGELFF. The CDR3 coding sequence is TGTGCCAGCAGCCAAGGGGTCGGGGAGCTGTTTTTT. The variable domain in full, with the rest retrieved from reference TRBV9 and TRBJ2-2, is DSGVTQTPKHLITATGQRVTLRCSPRSGDLSVYWYQQSLDQGLQFLIQYYNGEERAKGNILERFSAQQFPDLHSELNLSSLELGDSALYFCASSQGVGELFFGEGSRLTVL.